A selection of T cell receptor beta chains follows, all from one sample in a study of PD-1 blockade in classical Hodgkin lymphoma. Generated by immunoSEQ multiplex PCR, the TCRdb table keeps only in-frame clones and is missing some. The profile shows around 15,000 clones, roughly four fifths of them singletons. The material was peripheral blood mononuclear cells (PBMCs), obtained before the fourth cycle of nivolumab. The origin of the receptors is a human donor with classical Hodgkin lymphoma. Each CDR3 is given with its conserved first and last residue. The D gene is left open where the match is weak. Some rows mark clone size as missing; the rest say once, few, many or name a class of expanded clone.

-	-	TRBV19	TRBJ2-2	CASKGPGANTGELFF	TGTGCCAGTAAGGGCCCGGGTGCGAACACCGGGGAGCTGTTTTTT
-	TRBD1	TRBV6-6	TRBJ1-4	CASSTNTGQGSEKLFF	TGTGCCAGCAGTACGAATACTGGACAGGGGAGTGAAAAACTGTTTTTT
-	TRBD2	TRBV6-5	TRBJ2-3	CASSYQSSGGIDTQYF	TGTGCCAGCAGTTACCAGTCTAGCGGGGGAATAGATACGCAGTATTTT
-	TRBD1	TRBV30	TRBJ1-6	CAWNRISGGMNSPLHF	TGTGCCTGGAATAGGATATCAGGGGGAATGAATTCACCCCTCCACTTT
-	-	TRBV7-9	TRBJ2-1	CASSLDWGAEQFF	TGTGCCAGCAGCTTAGATTGGGGCGCCGAGCAGTTCTTC
once	-	TRBV7-8	TRBJ2-7	CASSSPYEQYF	TGTGCCAGCAGCTCTCCCTACGAGCAGTACTTC
-	TRBD2	TRBV7-2	TRBJ2-3	CASSQLTGGGTDTQYF	TGTGCCAGCAGCCAATTGACGGGGGGTGGCACAGATACGCAGTATTTT
-	-	TRBV6-6	TRBJ2-7	CASSWRSSYEQYF	TGTGCCAGCAGTTGGAGGAGCTCCTACGAGCAGTACTTC
-	-	TRBV7-9	TRBJ2-3	CASSFGLPYSTDTQYF	TGTGCCAGCAGCTTCGGACTTCCTTACAGCACAGATACGCAGTATTTT
large	TRBD1	TRBV4-2	TRBJ1-4	CASSQKSTGQATTNEKLFF	TGTGCCAGCAGCCAGAAATCGACGGGACAGGCAACAACTAATGAAAAACTGTTTTTT
-	TRBD1	TRBV5-1	TRBJ2-5	CASSHGLTGEETQYF	TGCGCCAGCAGCCACGGCCTGACAGGGGAAGAGACCCAGTACTTC
-	TRBD1	TRBV4-2	TRBJ1-1	CASSQGQVSSTEAFF	TGTGCCAGCAGCCAGGGACAGGTGTCGAGCACTGAAGCTTTCTTT
-	-	TRBV7-3	TRBJ2-5	CASSPRMRTLTRETQYF	TGTGCCAGCAGCCCCCGAATGAGGACCTTAACCCGAGAGACCCAGTACTTC
-	TRBD2	TRBV5-1	TRBJ2-5	CASGTSGNQETQYF	TGCGCCAGCGGGACTAGCGGAAATCAAGAGACCCAGTACTTC
once	-	TRBV5-1	TRBJ2-1	CASSPDPGGYNEQFF	TGCGCCAGCAGCCCGGACCCTGGGGGCTACAATGAGCAGTTCTTC
-	-	TRBV7-9	TRBJ1-5	CASSLEGSGNQPQHF	TGTGCCAGCAGCTTAGAGGGGAGCGGCAATCAGCCCCAGCATTTT
once	TRBD1	TRBV6-5	TRBJ1-1	CASSYLGQGNTEAFF	TGTGCCAGCAGTTACTTGGGACAGGGGAACACTGAAGCTTTCTTT
-	-	TRBV5-1	TRBJ1-3	CASSSAGLGNTIYF	TGCGCCAGCAGCTCAGCAGGGTTGGGAAACACCATATATTTT
-	TRBD1	TRBV9	TRBJ1-5	CASSAGTGGQPQHF	TGTGCCAGCAGCGCCGGGACAGGGGGGCAGCCCCAGCATTTT
-	-	TRBV19	TRBJ2-3	CASSIWGGAQDTQYF	TGTGCCAGTAGTATCTGGGGGGGGGCCCAAGATACGCAGTATTTT
-	-	TRBV5-1	TRBJ2-2	CASSLDPGGRTGELFF	TGCGCCAGCAGCTTGGATCCGGGGGGCCGCACCGGGGAGCTGTTTTTT
-	TRBD1	TRBV2	TRBJ1-1	CASSAPGQGSGTEAFF	TGTGCCAGCAGTGCTCCGGGACAGGGATCCGGCACTGAAGCTTTCTTT
few	-	TRBV9	TRBJ2-3	CASSVEAPLTDTQYF	TGTGCCAGCAGCGTAGAAGCTCCTCTCACAGATACGCAGTATTTT
-	TRBD1	TRBV6-5	TRBJ1-2	CASSATGRDGYTF	TGTGCCAGCAGTGCGACAGGGAGGGATGGCTACACCTTC
-	-	TRBV4-2	TRBJ2-2	CASSQGNHGELFF	TGTGCCAGCAGCCAAGGGAACCATGGGGAGCTGTTTTTT
-	-	TRBV6-4	TRBJ1-1	CASRGALNTEAFF	TGTGCCAGCAGAGGGGCTTTGAACACTGAAGCTTTCTTT
-	-	TRBV7-9	TRBJ2-1	CASSLLVGLAGQGEQFF	TGTGCCAGCAGCTTATTAGTGGGGCTAGCAGGGCAAGGGGAGCAGTTCTTC
few	TRBD2	TRBV5-1	TRBJ2-5	CASSLGTGTSGETQYF	TGCGCCAGCAGCTTGGGAACCGGGACTAGCGGGGAGACCCAGTACTTC
-	TRBD2	TRBV5-1	TRBJ2-1	CASRLAGGPNEQFF	TGCGCCAGCAGACTAGCGGGGGGGCCAAATGAGCAGTTCTTC
few	-	TRBV29-1	TRBJ1-2	CSVEGNGYGYTF	TGCAGCGTTGAGGGGAACGGCTATGGCTACACCTTC
once	TRBD1	TRBV5-1	TRBJ1-4	CASSLPTGSNEKLFF	TGCGCCAGCAGCCTACCGACAGGGTCCAATGAAAAACTGTTTTTT
-	-	TRBV7-8	TRBJ1-5	CASSSQGLSNQPQHF	TGTGCCAGCAGCTCCCAAGGGCTCAGCAATCAGCCCCAGCATTTT
-	-	TRBV7-8	TRBJ1-4	CASSLGTAGGIGEKLFF	TGTGCCAGCAGCTTAGGGACGGCCGGGGGCATTGGAGAAAAACTGTTTTTT
-	-	TRBV6-5	TRBJ1-2	CASSYSGSYGYTF	TGTGCCAGCAGTTACTCAGGGAGCTATGGCTACACCTTC
-	TRBD1	TRBV27	TRBJ2-3	CASSFIGTGGTDTQYF	TGTGCCAGCAGTTTCATCGGGACAGGGGGCACAGATACGCAGTATTTT